These 20 T cell receptor beta chains came from one sample sequenced in a study of control samples from healthy donors and cancer patients. Sequenced by immunoSEQ multiplex PCR; TCRdb stores in-frame clones only, minus some. The sample has about 140,000 clones, 80% to 90% seen once. What was sequenced was blood. The receptors come from a man aged 18 to 30 in good health.

This clone was found a few times. The chain couples TRBV9 to TRBJ1-5; D gene ambiguous. Trimming pared 3 bases from V and 1 base from J, leaving 5 bases between. Germline lookup yields CDR1 SGDLS and CDR2 YYNGEE. The CDR3 is 13 amino acids. The CDR3: CASSATSNQPQHF. Here the CDR3 DNA reads TGTGCCAGCAGCGCTACGAGCAATCAGCCCCAGCATTTT.

This clone was seen once. The chain joins TRBV19 to TRBJ1-1; D not certain. Germline CDR1 LNHDA, CDR2 SQIVND (reference sequence). The CDR3 extends over 15 amino acids. V lost 5 bases, J lost 4 bases, and 17 bases lay in between. The CDR3 protein is CASSETAPPGTEAFF. The CDR3 nucleotides read TGTGCCAGTAGTGAAACTGCCCCCCCGGGCACTGAAGCTTTCTTT.

This sequence joins TRBV28 and TRBJ1-2, with D unclear. Per the germline V gene, CDR1 is MDHEN and CDR2 is SYDVKM. With 3 bases removed from V and 7 bases from J, the gap between germline ends came to 9 bases. There are 12 residues in the CDR3. CDR3: CASSFWMGGYTF. CDR3 nucleotide sequence: TGTGCCAGCAGTTTCTGGATGGGTGGCTACACCTTC.

The rearrangement uses TRBV28 and TRBJ2-7; D may be TRBD1 (6 bases). The germline V gene encodes CDR1 MDHEN and CDR2 SYDVKM. The length of the CDR3 is 15 residues. V lost 6 bases, J lost 6 bases, and 21 bases lay in between. CDR3 nucleotides: TGTGCCAGCAGCCGGTACAGGGTACCGTCGGGCGAGCAGTACTTC. It specifies CASSRYRVPSGEQYF.

This sequence joins TRBV5-4 and TRBJ1-3, with D perhaps matching TRBD1 (6 bases). There are 14 residues in the CDR3. V lost 4 bases and J lost 3, with 11 bases in between. CDR1 SGHNT and CDR2 YYREEE come from the germline V gene (reference sequence). The CDR3 sequence: CASSPTGNGNTIYF. The CDR3 region has the DNA TGTGCCAGCAGCCCCACAGGGAATGGAAACACCATATATTTT.

V is TRBV7-6 and J is TRBJ2-1; D call uncertain. This CDR3 contains 17 residues. V gave up 2 bases and J gave up 9 bases, with 23 bases separating them. From germline, CDR1 is SGHVS and CDR2 FNYEAQ. This chain's CDR3 is CASSLMDVRAGFSEQFF. The CDR3 DNA sequence: TGTGCCAGCAGCTTAATGGACGTGAGAGCCGGGTTTAGTGAGCAGTTCTTC. Filled out from reference TRBV7-6 and TRBJ2-1, the complete variable domain reads GAGVSQSPRYKVTKRGQDVALRCDPISGHVSLYWYRQALGQGPEFLTYFNYEAQQDKSGLPNDRFSAERPEGSISTLTIQRTEQRDSAMYRCASSLMDVRAGFSEQFFGPGTRLTVL.

The chain has TRBV2 and TRBJ1-5; 8 bases match TRBD1. CDR1 and CDR2 (germline): SNHLY, FYNNEI. The CDR3 totals 14 residues. Losses at the gene ends were 6 bases for V and 5 bases for J; bases not matched to a gene: 6. The chain's CDR3 is CASRYGTGDQPQHF. The CDR3 region has the DNA TGTGCCAGCAGATACGGGACAGGCGATCAGCCCCAGCATTTT.

The chain carries TRBV5-8 and TRBJ2-3; D uncertain. Germline V gene data show CDR1 as SGHTS and CDR2 as YDEGEE. V was trimmed by 4 bases and J by 7 bases, leaving 7 bases between them. This CDR3 region has 11 residues. The CDR3 reads CASSPAHTQYF. In nucleotides, the CDR3 is TGTGCCAGCAGCCCCGCTCATACGCAGTATTTT.

J is TRBJ2-1 and V is TRBV19; 7 nucleotides align to TRBD2. This CDR3 has 13 amino acids. V lost 1 base to trimming and J lost 8 bases; unmatched junction nucleotides: 2. The germline V gene has CDR1 LNHDA and CDR2 SQIVND (reference sequence). CDR3 region: CASSIGTRDEQFF. The CDR3 nucleotides read TGTGCCAGTAGTATAGGGACTAGAGATGAGCAGTTCTTC.

The chain employs TRBV7-6 and TRBJ2-5; 10 bases are shared with TRBD2. The length of the CDR3 is 17 residues. Germline V gene sequence: CDR1 SGHVS, CDR2 FNYEAQ. The junction had 11 bases not matched to a gene; V was cut back by 5 bases and J by 2 bases. The CDR3 nucleotides read TGTGCCAGCAGCCGAAGAAACCTAGCGGGGGAACAAGAGACCCAGTACTTC. Translation: CASSRRNLAGEQETQYF.

The chain's CDR3 is CASSQGRWALSGVNTDTQYF. Here the CDR3 DNA reads TGCGCCAGCAGCCAAGGTCGCTGGGCCCTTTCGGGGGTGAACACAGATACGCAGTATTTT. This chain connects TRBV4-1 to TRBJ2-3; TRBD2 is a possible D gene (6 bases). V was clipped by 1 base and J by 2 bases, with 25 bases between them. The germline V gene has CDR1 MGHRA and CDR2 YSYEKL. The CDR3 loop spans 20 amino acids.

The chain couples TRBV19 to TRBJ2-2; TRBD2 agrees at 10 bases. V shed 1 base and J 3 bases; nucleotides not matched to a gene: 5. This CDR3 region has 17 residues. Germline CDR1 LNHDA, CDR2 SQIVND (reference sequence). CDR3 sequence: CASSIVLAGDHTGELFF. Written as DNA, the CDR3 is TGTGCCAGTAGTATAGTTCTAGCGGGGGACCACACCGGGGAGCTGTTTTTT.

This chain links TRBV7-4 with TRBJ1-5, with 7 nucleotides matching TRBD1. J gave up 1 base and V 4 bases, and 13 bases lay outside the gene matches. The CDR3 is 18 residues long. The germline gives CDR1 SGHVT, CDR2 SQSDAQ. CDR3 region: CASSSSDRYKVSNQPQHF. CDR3 DNA: TGTGCCAGCAGCTCTTCGGACAGGTATAAGGTAAGCAATCAGCCCCAGCATTTT. Filled out from reference TRBV7-4 and TRBJ1-5, the complete variable domain reads GAGVSQSPRYKVAKRGRDVALRCDSISGHVTLYWYRQTLGQGSEVLTYSQSDAQRDKSGRPSGRFSAERPERSVSTLKIQRTEQGDSAVYLCASSSSDRYKVSNQPQHFGDGTRLSIL.

The CDR3 DNA reads TGCGCCAGCAGCTTGGCCACAGGGCTGGCCTACGAGCAGTACTTC. Its protein is CASSLATGLAYEQYF. The chain joins TRBV5-1 to TRBJ2-7, with D possibly matching TRBD1 (6 bases). This CDR3 is 15 amino acids long. V lost 0 bases, J lost 2 bases, and 12 bases lay in between. Germline V gene sequence: CDR1 SGHRS, CDR2 YFSETQ.

The genes are TRBV4-3 and TRBJ2-2, with D uncertain. CDR3 length equals 14 residues. Germline lookup yields CDR1 LGHNA and CDR2 YSLEER. Deletions cut 0 bases from V and 7 bases from J, with 9 bases between. CDR3 sequence (DNA): TGCGCCAGCAGCCAAGATTTCGAGGACGGGGAGCTGTTTTTT. Translating it yields CASSQDFEDGELFF.

The V gene is TRBV29-1, the J gene TRBJ1-6; D remains unclear. This CDR3 has 13 residues. CDR1 is SQVTM, CDR2 ANQGSEA, per germline. V gave up 4 bases and J gave up 8 bases, with 12 bases separating them. The CDR3 DNA is TGCAGCGTTGGAGAAACCAGCGATTCACCCCTCCACTTT. Amino acid sequence: CSVGETSDSPLHF.

V usage is TRBV12-3 or TRBV12-4 and J usage is TRBJ1-4; perhaps TRBD1 as D (6 bases). The CDR3 totals 12 residues. Written as DNA, the CDR3 is TGTGCTATCCGGGACATCGGGAGAAAACTGTTTTTT. As protein: CAIRDIGRKLFF.

In its sample, this clone was seen once. The rearrangement joins TRBV10-3 to TRBJ2-7; 10 bases align to TRBD1. The CDR3 extends over 15 amino acids. Germline CDR1 reads ENHRY; CDR2 reads SYGVKD. V dropped 8 bases and J dropped 7; count of bases not matched to a gene: 14. CDR3 sequence reads: CAIGASPGQGSEQYF. The CDR3 nucleotides read TGTGCCATCGGGGCGTCACCGGGACAGGGGTCGGAGCAGTACTTC.

CDR3: CSAHSDIFDGYTF. In nucleotides, the CDR3 is TGCAGCGCCCACTCAGATATTTTCGATGGCTACACCTTC. The chain employs TRBV29-1 and TRBJ1-2; D remains unclear. CDR3 length: 13 residues. Germline assignment: CDR1 SQVTM and CDR2 ANQGSEA. V shed 7 bases and J shed 6 bases, with 18 bases lying between them. Based on the CDR3 plus reference TRBV29-1 and TRBJ1-2, the full variable domain is SAVISQKPSRDICQRGTSLTIQCQVDSQVTMMFWYRQQPGQSLTLIATANQGSEATYESGFVIDKFPISRPNLTFSTLTVSNMSPEDSSIYLCSAHSDIFDGYTFGSGTRLTVV.

The gene calls are TRBV5-1 and TRBJ1-6; D gene ambiguous. Germline assignment: CDR1 SGHRS and CDR2 YFSETQ. CDR3 size: 13 residues. Trimming removed 0 bases at V and 8 bases at J, with 6 bases between. In DNA, the CDR3 is TGCGCCAGCAGCTTGGCTAGGGATTCACCCCTCCACTTT. This codes for CASSLARDSPLHF.